These 6 T cell receptor beta chains share one sample of origin, sequenced in a study of blood T cell repertoires in COVID-19. Data came from immunoSEQ multiplex PCR; TCRdb stores just in-frame clones and leaves some out. The sample shows under 300,000 clones, roughly 80% of them seen only once. The source material was peripheral blood. These receptor sequences come from a woman under 30 with acute or convalescent COVID-19.

V usage is TRBV3-1 (or the pseudogene TRBV3-2) and J usage is TRBJ1-3, with D unclear. The CDR3 runs to 15 residues. Trimming pared 4 bases from V and 4 bases from J, leaving 14 bases between. CDR1 and CDR2 (germline): LGHDT, YNNKEL (reference sequence). The chain's CDR3 is CASSPSQTRGNTIYF. For the CDR3, the DNA is TGTGCCAGCAGCCCCTCGCAAACCAGGGGAAACACCATATATTTT.

The chain carries TRBV6-5 and TRBJ2-3, with 8 bases identical to TRBD2. CDR1 is MNHEY, CDR2 SVGAGI, per germline. The V gene end was trimmed by 6 bases and the J gene end by 1 base; junction bases not matched to a gene: 6. The CDR3 spans 15 residues. For the CDR3, the DNA is TGTGCCAGCAGCCGGACTAGCTCCCGCACAGATACGCAGTATTTT. Translating gives CASSRTSSRTDTQYF.

The DNA of the CDR3 is TGTGCCAGCAGCTTAGGCGGGAGGGGGGAGACCCAGTACTTC. This translates into CASSLGGRGETQYF. This sequence joins TRBV5-6 and TRBJ2-5; 9 bases are shared with TRBD2. J was trimmed by 5 bases and V by 2 bases; bases with no gene match: 4. The CDR3 contains 14 residues. Germline V lookup: CDR1 SGHDT, CDR2 YYEEEE.

The CDR3 loop reads CATSDAAGQHPWGYTF. Written as DNA, the CDR3 is TGTGCCACCAGTGACGCCGCGGGACAGCACCCCTGGGGCTACACCTTC. The genes are TRBV24-1 and TRBJ1-2, with TRBD1 matching 7 bases. The J segment lost 8 bases and the V segment lost 4 bases, leaving 15 bases of the junction unmatched. This CDR3 has 16 amino acids. Germline CDR1 and CDR2: KGHDR and SFDVKD.

The J gene is TRBJ1-1, the V gene TRBV30; D is possibly TRBD1 (6 bases). V lost 2 bases, J lost 6 bases, and 16 bases lay in between. The CDR3 has 14 residues. Germline lookup yields CDR1 GTSNPN and CDR2 SVGIG (reference sequence). CDR3: CAWSWGGRLSEAFF. DNA for the CDR3: TGTGCCTGGAGTTGGGGGGGGCGCTTATCTGAAGCTTTCTTT.

The chain employs TRBV5-1 and TRBJ2-7; TRBD2 might be the D (6 bases). The CDR3 has 13 residues. V was shortened by 5 bases and J by 2 bases, with 11 bases between the two germline ends. The germline V gene has CDR1 SGHRS and CDR2 YFSETQ. In DNA form, the CDR3 reads TGCGCCAGCAGACCGGAGGGGACCTACGAGCAGTACTTC. Translated, it gives CASRPEGTYEQYF. The full variable domain, its missing parts supplied by reference TRBV5-1 and TRBJ2-7, is KAGVTQTPRYLIKTRGQQVTLSCSPISGHRSVSWYQQTPGQGLQFLFEYFSETQRNKGNFPGRFSGRQFSNSRSEMNVSTLELGDSALYLCASRPEGTYEQYFGPGTRLTVT.